This T cell receptor (beta chain) was captured by sequencing in a study of CD8+ T cells in alopecia areata. Turning to the study itself: Tofacitinib was given for 6 to 18 months, then stopped for 6 months. Study-wide results and limits: Elevated clonality characterized lesional scalp relative to normal scalp, particularly in alopecia totalis/universalis.

This clone showed up just once. What it recognizes is unknown. RNA was isolated and reverse transcribed to cDNA, the sequencing template. Method: immunoSEQ multiplex PCR; TCRdb's copy keeps in-frame clones and lacks some. The sample carries some 150,000 clones, approximately 65% recorded once. Trimming pared 4 bases from V and 0 bases from J, leaving 13 bases between. Germline V gives CDR1 GTSNPN, CDR2 SVGIG (reference sequence). The CDR3 is 15 residues long. This TCR was recovered from a human donor with alopecia areata. The chain is built from TRBV30 and TRBJ2-1; D gene uncertain. Source: CD8+ T cells sorted from blood, taken at week 0. This CDR3 is CAWNRHRSSYNEQFF. The CDR3 bases are TGTGCCTGGAACCGACATAGAAGCTCCTACAATGAGCAGTTCTTC.